Shown below are 24 T cell receptor beta chains from a single sample sequenced in a study of T cell changes during pregnancy in multiple sclerosis. Libraries were prepared by immunoSEQ multiplex PCR; TCRdb keeps only in-frame clonotypes and omits some of them. The sample yields about 85,000 clones, roughly nine tenths seen once. Material: peripheral blood, obtained in the first trimester of pregnancy. Receptors originate from a female donor with multiple sclerosis, enrolled in a pregnancy study.

V and J are TRBV5-1 and TRBJ2-1; 8 positions agree with TRBD2. This CDR3 is built from 14 residues. With V trimmed by 3 bases and J by 8 bases, 7 bases remained unmatched. Germline V lookup: CDR1 SGHRS, CDR2 YFSETQ. The CDR3 coding sequence is TGCGCCAGCAGCTACTCGGGGGGGCCGTATGAGCAGTTCTTC. Protein product: CASSYSGGPYEQFF.

This chain links TRBV11-2 with TRBJ2-7; D is uncertain. This CDR3 is built from 14 residues. Germline V gives CDR1 SGHAT, CDR2 FQNNGV. With 6 bases removed from V and 6 bases from J, the gap between germline ends came to 18 bases. This CDR3 is CASRYQSLVPEQYF. Written as DNA, the CDR3 is TGTGCCAGCAGATACCAATCGCTAGTCCCCGAGCAGTACTTC.

V usage is TRBV20-1 and J usage is TRBJ2-7; D possibly corresponds to TRBD1 (5 bases). Trimming shortened V by 5 bases and J by 7 bases, and 12 bases separated the two germline ends. CDR3 size: 11 residues. Per germline, CDR1 DFQATT and CDR2 SNEGSKA (reference sequence). In DNA, the CDR3 is TGCAGTGCTGGAAGGGGCCAGGAGCAGTACTTC. Translated: CSAGRGQEQYF.

This rearrangement joins TRBV15 to TRBJ2-3, with 7 nucleotides matching TRBD2. CDR1 and CDR2 from the germline V gene are LNHNV and YYDKDF (reference sequence). CDR3 length equals 15 residues. V shed 5 bases and J 1 base; nucleotides not matched to a gene: 6. In DNA form, the CDR3 reads TGTGCCACCAGCGCCCTGGGGGGGGGCACAGATACGCAGTATTTT. Translating gives CATSALGGGTDTQYF.

This rearrangement joins TRBV5-1 to TRBJ1-3; perhaps TRBD1 as D (6 bases). This CDR3 has 14 residues. Germline V gene sequence: CDR1 SGHRS, CDR2 YFSETQ. Trimming stripped 4 bases from V and 5 bases from J, with 13 bases between. Written as DNA, the CDR3 is TGCGCCAGCAGCCAAACACAGGGAAGAAACACCATATATTTT. Its protein product is CASSQTQGRNTIYF.

V gene TRBV10-3 combines with J gene TRBJ1-6; no clear D. V was clipped by 5 bases and J by 10 bases, with 12 bases between them. Per germline, CDR1 ENHRY and CDR2 SYGVKD. The CDR3 covers 13 residues. The CDR3 nucleotides are TGTGCCATCAGTCGGGGAACGGGATCACCCCTCCACTTT. It translates to CAISRGTGSPLHF.

This clone was observed a single time. The chain couples TRBV27 to TRBJ1-2; possible D gene TRBD1, 6 bases. The CDR3 extends over 13 amino acids. Trimming pared 2 bases from V and 4 bases from J, leaving 8 bases between. Germline CDR1 and CDR2: MNHEY and SMNVEV (reference sequence). The CDR3 sequence: CASSLGQTYGYTF. Written as DNA, the CDR3 is TGTGCCAGCAGTTTAGGACAGACCTATGGCTACACCTTC.

This clone was detected once. The rearrangement joins TRBV13 to TRBJ2-7; possible D gene TRBD1, 6 bases. Between the trimmed V and J ends, which lost 5 bases and 3 bases, there was a span of 20 bases. The CDR3 runs to 16 residues. The germline V gene has CDR1 PRHDT and CDR2 FYEKMQ (reference sequence). The CDR3: CASSPTRTGLDYEQYF. CDR3 bases: TGTGCCAGCAGCCCGACTCGTACAGGGCTTGACTACGAGCAGTACTTC.

This chain connects TRBV10-3 to TRBJ1-3; no clear D gene. Germline loops: CDR1 ENHRY, CDR2 SYGVKD. The CDR3 runs to 16 residues. V was pared by 0 bases and J by 1 base, with 10 bases between. Here the CDR3 DNA reads TGTGCCATCAGTGAGTCGAGAGGAGAGTCTGGAAACACCATATATTTT. Translating gives CAISESRGESGNTIYF.

The chain joins TRBV6-5 to TRBJ1-1, with TRBD1 as a possible D gene (6 bases). V dropped 2 bases and J dropped 9 bases, with 13 bases sitting between them. CDR1 and CDR2 from the germline V gene are MNHEY and SVGAGI. The CDR3 is made up of 13 amino acids. CDR3 sequence (DNA): TGTGCCAGCAGTTACCTGACAGGTAGCCAAGCTTTCTTT. Translated: CASSYLTGSQAFF.

This rearrangement joins TRBV19 to TRBJ2-5; perhaps TRBD1 as D (6 bases). V gave up 5 bases and J gave up 4 bases, with 20 bases separating them. CDR1 and CDR2 from the germline V gene are LNHDA and SQIVND (reference sequence). This CDR3 spans 16 amino acids. The CDR3 DNA reads as TGTGCCAGTAGTCCTACCCCGGACAGCACCCGAGAGACCCAGTACTTC. It is translated as CASSPTPDSTRETQYF.

V usage is TRBV30 and J usage is TRBJ1-3; D not certain. With 1 base removed from V and 4 bases from J, the gap between germline ends came to 8 bases. The germline V gene has CDR1 GTSNPN and CDR2 SVGIG (reference sequence). The CDR3 totals 13 residues. The CDR3 bases are TGTGCCTGGAGTGCGTCTCCGGGAAACACCATATATTTT. This translates into CAWSASPGNTIYF.

The rearrangement links TRBV19 to TRBJ1-2, with 10 bases identical to TRBD1. The CDR3 spans 15 residues. After removal of 6 bases from V and 8 bases from J, the junction contained 12 bases not matched to a gene. The germline V gene has CDR1 LNHDA and CDR2 SQIVND (reference sequence). The CDR3 nucleotides read TGTGCCAGTAGGACGACAGGGGGCGCGGAGAGCGGCTACACCTTC. This sequence encodes CASRTTGGAESGYTF.

The chain employs TRBV9 and TRBJ1-5, with 8 bases aligning to TRBD1. Germline-derived CDR1 and CDR2 are SGDLS and YYNGEE. The CDR3 spans 14 residues. With V trimmed by 3 bases and J by 4 bases, 3 bases remained unmatched. For the CDR3, the DNA is TGTGCCAGCAGCGGGACAGGGATAAATCAGCCCCAGCATTTT. Its protein product is CASSGTGINQPQHF.

This clone was counted a few times. The chain combines TRBV18 with TRBJ2-7; 13 bases map to TRBD2. Trimming removed 3 bases from V and 3 bases from J; junction bases left unmatched: 5. Germline loops: CDR1 KGHSH, CDR2 LQKENI. This CDR3 has 16 residues. The CDR3 here is CASSPGGLAGDYEQYF. The CDR3 bases are TGTGCCAGCTCACCGGGTGGACTAGCGGGGGACTACGAGCAGTACTTC. Full variable domain (remainder filled in from reference TRBV18 and TRBJ2-7): NAGVMQNPRHLVRRRGQEARLRCSPMKGHSHVYWYRQLPEEGLKFMVYLQKENIIDESGMPKERFSAEFPKEGPSILRIQQVVRGDSAAYFCASSPGGLAGDYEQYFGPGTRLTVT.

This clone was seen a handful of times. The chain uses TRBV7-3 and TRBJ2-3; D is unresolved. V was cut by 2 bases and J by 3 bases, with 12 bases left in between. This CDR3 has 15 residues. Germline V gene data show CDR1 as SGHTA and CDR2 as FQGTGA. CDR3 sequence (DNA): TGTGCCAGCAGCTTATCATCTTCAGATACAGATACGCAGTATTTT. Translating it yields CASSLSSSDTDTQYF.

The chain employs TRBV6-5 and TRBJ2-5; D possibly corresponds to TRBD1 (5 bases). From germline, CDR1 is MNHEY and CDR2 SVGAGI. Deletions cut 6 bases from V and 3 bases from J, with 14 bases between. The CDR3 runs 14 residues. CDR3 region: CASSRRTREETQYF. The CDR3 region has the DNA TGTGCCAGCAGCCGACGGACCAGGGAAGAGACCCAGTACTTC.

The rearrangement uses TRBV7-9 and TRBJ2-7; the match to TRBD2 covers 9 bases. V shed 5 bases and J 3 bases; nucleotides not matched to a gene: 8. Per the germline V gene, CDR1 is SEHNR and CDR2 is FQNEAQ (reference sequence). The CDR3 sequence is 15 residues long. The CDR3 DNA reads as TGTGCCAGCAGCCCCGGGACTAGCTTTCTCTACGAGCAGTACTTC. The encoded protein is CASSPGTSFLYEQYF.

V and J are TRBV29-1 and TRBJ1-2, with D possibly TRBD1 on 6 matching bases. Germline CDR1 and CDR2: SQVTM and ANQGSEA. Trimming removed 1 base from V and 1 base from J, with 10 bases in between. The CDR3 loop spans 14 amino acids. The CDR3 sequence: CSVEGGQHNYGYTF. The CDR3 DNA is TGCAGCGTTGAAGGGGGGCAGCATAACTATGGCTACACCTTC.

The chain recombines TRBV28 with TRBJ1-6, with TRBD1 identical over 8 bases. The CDR3 covers 15 residues. V shed 2 bases and J 7 bases; nucleotides not matched to a gene: 4. CDR1 and CDR2 (germline): MDHEN, SYDVKM. DNA for the CDR3: TGTGCCAGCAGTTTACACAGGGGGAAAAATTCACCCCTCCACTTT. The encoded protein is CASSLHRGKNSPLHF.

V gene TRBV28 combines with J gene TRBJ2-7; 7 positions match TRBD2. Germline loops: CDR1 MDHEN, CDR2 SYDVKM. After removal of 5 bases from V and 3 bases from J, the junction contained 10 bases not matched to a gene. CDR3 length: 15 amino acids. The CDR3: CASSEPGGSGYEQYF. The CDR3 bases are TGTGCCAGCAGTGAACCCGGCGGGAGTGGCTACGAGCAGTACTTC.

The chain carries TRBV10-3 and TRBJ1-2, with 9 bases aligning to TRBD1. The CDR3 is 14 residues long. V lost 4 bases to trimming and J lost 8 bases; unmatched junction nucleotides: 8. Germline lookup yields CDR1 ENHRY and CDR2 SYGVKD. The CDR3 DNA reads as TGTGCCATCAGTGCAGGACAGGGGTTTTGGGGCTACACCTTC. Translated: CAISAGQGFWGYTF.

The chain carries TRBV10-3 and TRBJ1-6; D unclear. Germline CDR1 reads ENHRY; CDR2 reads SYGVKD. The CDR3 length is 16 residues. The germline V and J ends were trimmed by 3 bases and 1 base, with 10 bases remaining between them. CDR3 loop: CAISENVDSYNSPLHF. DNA of the CDR3: TGTGCCATCAGTGAAAATGTAGATTCCTATAATTCACCCCTCCACTTT.

The CDR3 sequence: CASSRTGGSYEQYF. For the CDR3, the DNA is TGTGCCAGCAGCCGTACAGGGGGCTCCTACGAGCAGTACTTC. The rearrangement joins TRBV27 to TRBJ2-7; TRBD1 agrees at 8 bases. The CDR3 has 14 residues. Unmatched junction bases numbered 4, after V lost 6 bases and J lost 0 bases. Germline V lookup: CDR1 MNHEY, CDR2 SMNVEV (reference sequence).